This T cell receptor (beta chain) comes out of a study of blood T cell repertoires in COVID-19 (dated by TCRdb to the early 2020s). For the wider study: Samples from collaborators originated in the United States, Italy and Spain and spanned both the acute and convalescent phases of COVID-19. Sample metadata almost always included a de-identified subject ID, COVID-19 status, age in years and sex. Subjects who had been exposed to COVID-19, were actively infected with it, or had recovered from it provided the deeply sampled blood TCRbeta repertoires that made up the dataset. Where available, HLA class I and class II types were obtained from metadata supplied by the sample provider rather than from assay-based typing. The repertoires were released in a freely available public database intended as a resource for research on the immune response to SARS-CoV-2. Samples came from the ongoing ImmuneRACE study (first 160 participants) plus 1,254 subjects from 6 global collaborators. The prospective study material was composed of cDNA or gDNA derived from T cells, B-cell-depleted T cells, or PBMCs. Study-level results and caveats: The amount of clinical and demographic metadata varied by source and participant and was provided uncurated.

Spanning cysteine to phenylalanine, the CDR3 consists of 15 amino acids. The entry retains the CDR3 DNA only, 45 bases that are in frame from base 1. The germline V gene specifies SGDLS as CDR1 and YYNGEE as CDR2. V sheds 4 bases and J sheds 4 bases, leaving 14 bases between their ends. In the prospective study, participants were roughly 18 to 95 years old, resided in fewer than 25 geographic areas of the United States, and were enrolled through a virtual design. Cohort assignment in the prospective study relied on participant-reported clinical history from a screening survey and a study questionnaire. Exposed participants were defined as having been in contact with someone with a PCR-confirmed or clinician-diagnosed COVID-19 case within 2 weeks of study entry. Each participant in the prospective study had whole blood, serum and a nasopharyngeal or oropharyngeal swab collected by mobile phlebotomists. Over an approximately two-month period, participants in the prospective study had the option of providing additional blood draws and questionnaires. Blood samples from the prospective study were shipped frozen or at room temperature prior to DNA extraction.

TCRbeta CDR3 regions were amplified from genomic DNA by means of the immunoSEQ Assay, a bias-controlled multiplex PCR. From the authors' description of their analysis: The number of nucleated cells in each sample was estimated by amplification of reference gene primers within the assay. To quantify the absolute abundance of each unique TCRbeta CDR3 rearrangement, sequence reads were collapsed and filtered. For each sample, productive Simpson clonality was calculated by taking the square root of Simpson's diversity index across productive rearrangements. Here the immuneACCESS table is served through TCRdb, limited to in-frame sequences with V and J called. Missing clones are a known gap in these copies; in checked studies unresolved V genes cover under half, and the rest lacks a known reason. For V, J and clone size, that table is used; D and trimming come from the DNA. Recorded for this sample are around 170,000 clones; approximately 80% of them occurred a single time. Roughly 14% of the sample lies in the top ten.

With respect to this clone: Its antigen remains undetermined. Base qualities are not provided; no much larger clone lies one nucleotide away.

The receptor chain draws on TRBV9 and TRBJ2-2; the D gene assignment is ambiguous. This sequence originates from a man aged 60 to 69 who had been exposed to COVID-19. Sequencing was done on a sample of PBMCs or T cells enriched from blood (not recorded which). Here the CDR3 is given as CASSLTLSGTGELFF. The DNA sequence follows: TGTGCCAGCAGCCTTACCCTGTCCGGCACCGGGGAGCTGTTTTTT.